This entry lists 22 T cell receptor beta chains sequenced from one sample in a study of T cell responses to AZD1222 COVID-19 vaccine. Sequenced by immunoSEQ multiplex PCR; TCRdb stores in-frame clones only, minus some. The sample has more than 75,000 clones; 90% are singletons. The sequencing used peripheral blood, collected 28 days after the second AZD1222 dose. The source is an adult who received the AZD1222 COVID-19 vaccine.

V gene TRBV4-1 combines with J gene TRBJ1-3; no reliable D call. The CDR3 contains 15 residues. The V gene lost 4 bases and the J gene lost 0 bases, with 10 bases spanning the gap. Germline V CDR1 and CDR2: MGHRA, YSYEKL. The CDR3 DNA sequence: TGCGCCAGCAGCCTGGCCGGAGGCTCTGGAAACACCATATATTTT. It encodes CASSLAGGSGNTIYF.

The V gene is TRBV30, the J gene TRBJ2-3; 8 positions match TRBD1. The CDR3 totals 15 residues. Trimming cost V 2 bases and J 2 bases; bases outside gene matches: 6. Germline-derived CDR1 and CDR2 are GTSNPN and SVGIG (reference sequence). The CDR3 DNA follows: TGTGCCTGGAGTACCGGGACAGGACACACAGATACGCAGTATTTT. Translated: CAWSTGTGHTDTQYF.

The genes are TRBV27 and TRBJ2-7; weak D call: TRBD1 (6 bases). V lost 5 bases and J 4 bases, leaving 15 bases between the germline ends. The length of the CDR3 is 14 residues. CDR1 and CDR2 (germline): MNHEY, SMNVEV (reference sequence). The CDR3 region has the DNA TGTGCCAGCAGTACCCGAGAACAGGGTTACGAGCAGTACTTC. This encodes CASSTREQGYEQYF.

The J gene is TRBJ1-5, the V gene TRBV12-5; 10 positions match TRBD1. The V and J ends lost 7 bases and 5 bases, in that order; junction bases with no gene match: 17. This CDR3 region has 18 residues. Germline-derived CDR1 and CDR2 are LGHNT and FRNRAP. CDR3 protein: CASDRPGQGKRGYQPQHF. In DNA, the CDR3 is TGTGCTAGTGATCGACCGGGACAGGGGAAGAGGGGCTATCAGCCCCAGCATTTT. The complete variable domain, with remaining parts taken from reference TRBV12-5 and TRBJ1-5, reads DARVTQTPRHKVTEMGQEVTMRCQPILGHNTVFWYRQTMMQGLELLAYFRNRAPLDDSGMPKDRFSAEMPDATLATLKIQPSEPRDSAVYFCASDRPGQGKRGYQPQHFGDGTRLSIL.

The chain is built from TRBV5-1 and TRBJ1-2; 9 bases are a match to TRBD1. The germline V gene encodes CDR1 SGHRS and CDR2 YFSETQ. Trimming at V came to 5 bases and at J to 2 bases, leaving 7 bases not matched to a gene. The length of the CDR3 is 15 residues. The CDR3 DNA is TGCGCCAGCAGGCAAACAGGGGGCGGAAACTATGGCTACACCTTC. Protein: CASRQTGGGNYGYTF.

The chain is built from TRBV7-9 and TRBJ1-5; D perhaps matches TRBD1 (5 bases). This CDR3 is built from 16 residues. Deletions cut 1 base from V and 4 bases from J, with 14 bases between. Germline V gene data show CDR1 as SEHNR and CDR2 as FQNEAQ (reference sequence). The CDR3 protein is CASSLEGGVRNQPQHF. The CDR3, as DNA: TGTGCCAGCAGCTTAGAGGGAGGGGTGCGGAATCAGCCCCAGCATTTT.

The chain employs TRBV7-2 and TRBJ2-5, with D perhaps being TRBD1 or TRBD2 (7 bases each). V shed 4 bases and J shed 3 bases, with 18 bases lying between them. Looked up from germline, CDR1 is SGHTA and CDR2 is FQGNSA. This CDR3 region has 16 residues. CDR3 region: CASSSGGARNKETQYF. The CDR3 nucleotides are TGTGCCAGCAGCTCAGGGGGGGCTAGGAACAAAGAGACCCAGTACTTC.

Only a few counts were recorded for this clone. This chain links TRBV5-4 with TRBJ1-1; 10 positions agree with TRBD1. V trimming: 0 bases; J trimming: 1 base; junction bases outside the gene matches: 3. The length of the CDR3 is 16 residues. The germline gives CDR1 SGHNT, CDR2 YYREEE (reference sequence). The CDR3 loop is CASSLGRDRGNTEAFF. CDR3 DNA sequence: TGTGCCAGCAGCTTGGGCCGGGACAGGGGGAACACTGAAGCTTTCTTT. Based on the CDR3 plus reference TRBV5-4 and TRBJ1-1, the full variable domain is ETGVTQSPTHLIKTRGQQVTLRCSSQSGHNTVSWYQQALGQGPQFIFQYYREEENGRGNFPPRFSGLQFPNYSSELNVNALELDDSALYLCASSLGRDRGNTEAFFGQGTRLTVV.

V and J are TRBV10-3 and TRBJ1-1, with TRBD1 matching 9 bases. J lost 1 base, V lost 11 bases, and 5 bases had no gene match. Looked up from germline, CDR1 is ENHRY and CDR2 is SYGVKD. The CDR3 is made up of 13 amino acids. Here the CDR3 DNA reads TGTGCCGCCTCGGGACAGGGGAACACTGAAGCTTTCTTT. Protein product: CAASGQGNTEAFF.

J is TRBJ1-5 and V is TRBV4-2; 12 nucleotides agree with TRBD1. The CDR3 totals 15 residues. Germline V gene lookup returns CDR1 LGHNA and CDR2 YNFKEQ. Trimming removed 3 bases from V and 6 bases from J; junction bases left unmatched: 3. The CDR3 DNA is TGTGCCAGCAGCCAGGGGGACAGGGGGCTTCAGCCCCAGCATTTT. It encodes CASSQGDRGLQPQHF.

This rearrangement joins TRBV11-3 to TRBJ2-1; 12 bases line up with TRBD2. This CDR3 is built from 16 residues. Germline lookup yields CDR1 SGHNT and CDR2 YENEEA. V shed 1 base, J shed 9 bases, and the junction held 7 bases outside the gene matches. The CDR3 sequence is CASSLGLAGGLGEQFF. Written as DNA, the CDR3 is TGTGCCAGCAGCTTAGGGCTAGCGGGGGGGCTTGGTGAGCAGTTCTTC.

The chain employs TRBV3-1 (or the pseudogene TRBV3-2) and TRBJ2-7, with D maybe TRBD1 (6 bases). Germline V CDR1 and CDR2: LGHDT, YNNKEL (reference sequence). The V end lost 2 bases, the J end lost 6 bases, and 8 bases lay between the germline ends. The CDR3 consists of 12 residues. CDR3 loop: CASSQRQAEQYF. The CDR3 DNA sequence: TGTGCCAGCAGCCAACGACAGGCCGAGCAGTACTTC.

The chain uses TRBV19 and TRBJ2-1; 8 nucleotides line up with TRBD1. Germline assignment: CDR1 LNHDA and CDR2 SQIVND (reference sequence). The CDR3 consists of 14 residues. The ends lost 3 bases at V and 7 bases at J; junction bases unmatched: 5. The CDR3 reads CASSIQGAWNEQFF. CDR3 DNA sequence: TGTGCCAGTAGTATCCAGGGGGCATGGAATGAGCAGTTCTTC.

The V gene is TRBV5-1, the J gene TRBJ1-6; D unresolved. The CDR3 has 15 residues. Per germline, CDR1 SGHRS and CDR2 YFSETQ. The V gene lost 0 bases and the J gene lost 6 bases, with 10 bases spanning the gap. The CDR3 region is CASSLVPGINSPLHF. The CDR3 bases are TGCGCCAGCAGCTTGGTTCCAGGAATTAATTCACCCCTCCACTTT. Together with reference TRBV5-1 and TRBJ1-6, the CDR3 gives the full variable domain: KAGVTQTPRYLIKTRGQQVTLSCSPISGHRSVSWYQQTPGQGLQFLFEYFSETQRNKGNFPGRFSGRQFSNSRSEMNVSTLELGDSALYLCASSLVPGINSPLHFGNGTRLTVT.

The V gene is TRBV4-3, the J gene TRBJ1-4, with D maybe TRBD1 (6 bases). The V end lost 4 bases, the J end lost 0 bases, and 12 bases lay between the germline ends. The CDR3 extends over 16 amino acids. Germline V gene lookup returns CDR1 LGHNA and CDR2 YSLEER. CDR3 sequence: CASSPGVSATNEKLFF. The CDR3 DNA sequence: TGCGCCAGCAGCCCAGGGGTCAGCGCAACTAATGAAAAACTGTTTTTT.

The V and J genes are TRBV19 and TRBJ2-6; the D is unclear. CDR3 length: 16 amino acids. Germline CDR1 is LNHDA and CDR2 is SQIVND (reference sequence). The ends were cut back, 5 bases at V and 4 bases at J, with 15 bases in the middle. The CDR3 region is CASSRPQFAGANVLTF. In DNA form, the CDR3 reads TGTGCCAGTAGTCGACCTCAATTCGCCGGGGCCAACGTCCTGACTTTC.

This clone came up once. This chain uses TRBV7-9 with TRBJ2-5; 10 bases are shared with TRBD2. The CDR3 contains 18 residues. V was clipped by 1 base and J by 2 bases; unmatched bases: 10. The V gene's germline CDR1 is SEHNR and CDR2 FQNEAQ (reference sequence). CDR3 protein: CASSLGARERGGQETQYF. CDR3 sequence (DNA): TGTGCCAGCAGCTTAGGCGCCCGGGAGCGGGGGGGTCAAGAGACCCAGTACTTC.

V usage is TRBV5-5 and J usage is TRBJ1-6, with no clear D. The CDR3 has 15 amino acids. Between the trimmed V and J ends, which lost 1 base and 3 bases, there was a span of 8 bases. The V gene's germline CDR1 is SGHKS and CDR2 YYEKEE (reference sequence). The CDR3 loop reads CASSLQEGYNSPLHF. CDR3 coding DNA: TGTGCCAGCAGCTTGCAGGAAGGCTATAATTCACCCCTCCACTTT.

This sequence joins TRBV18 and TRBJ1-1; D gene unclear. The CDR3 loop spans 13 amino acids. V lost 10 bases and J 0 bases, leaving 12 bases between the germline ends. The germline gives CDR1 KGHSH, CDR2 LQKENI. The CDR3 here is CATSGSMNTEAFF. The CDR3 DNA reads as TGTGCCACCTCCGGGTCCATGAACACTGAAGCTTTCTTT. The whole variable domain, remainder taken from reference TRBV18 and TRBJ1-1, is NAGVMQNPRHLVRRRGQEARLRCSPMKGHSHVYWYRQLPEEGLKFMVYLQKENIIDESGMPKERFSAEFPKEGPSILRIQQVVRGDSAAYFCATSGSMNTEAFFGQGTRLTVV.

CDR3 in DNA: TGTGCCTGGCGAGGAACGGGGAGCTCCTATAATTCACCCCTCCACTTT. Its translation is CAWRGTGSSYNSPLHF. The chain carries TRBV30 and TRBJ1-6; D not certain. Trimming left V 5 bases short and J 0 bases short, with 14 bases between. CDR1 GTSNPN and CDR2 SVGIG come from the germline V gene (reference sequence). The length of the CDR3 is 16 residues.

V usage is TRBV5-6 and J usage is TRBJ2-7; 9 nucleotides agree with TRBD1. CDR3 length: 13 residues. CDR1 is SGHDT, CDR2 YYEEEE, per germline. J gave up 5 bases and V 2 bases, and 2 bases lay outside the gene matches. CDR3 nucleotide sequence: TGTGCCAGCAGCTTCGGGACAGGGAACGAGCAGTACTTC. This translates into CASSFGTGNEQYF. Based on the CDR3 plus reference TRBV5-6 and TRBJ2-7, the full variable domain is DAGVTQSPTHLIKTRGQQVTLRCSPKSGHDTVSWYQQALGQGPQFIFQYYEEEERQRGNFPDRFSGHQFPNYSSELNVNALLLGDSALYLCASSFGTGNEQYFGPGTRLTVT.

The CDR3 loop is CASRVRQTSGYTF. The CDR3 DNA is TGTGCCAGCAGGGTAAGACAGACGTCAGGCTACACCTTC. The chain is built from TRBV2 and TRBJ1-2; perhaps TRBD1 as D (5 bases). Germline CDR1 reads SNHLY; CDR2 reads FYNNEI. Trimming pared 6 bases from V and 8 bases from J, leaving 16 bases between. The CDR3 consists of 13 residues.